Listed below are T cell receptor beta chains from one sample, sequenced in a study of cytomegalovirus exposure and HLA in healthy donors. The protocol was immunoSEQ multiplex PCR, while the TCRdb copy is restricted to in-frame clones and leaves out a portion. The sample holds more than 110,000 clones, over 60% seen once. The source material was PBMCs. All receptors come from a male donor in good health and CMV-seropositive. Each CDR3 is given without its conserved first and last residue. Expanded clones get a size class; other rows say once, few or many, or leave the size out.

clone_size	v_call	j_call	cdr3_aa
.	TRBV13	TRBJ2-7	ASSLASGGEQY
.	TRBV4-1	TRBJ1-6	ASSQGDRGYNSPLH
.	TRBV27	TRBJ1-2	ASSSQRLNYGYT
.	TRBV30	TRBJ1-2	AWSPQGSAGYT
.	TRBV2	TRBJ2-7	ASKAGSGRATSYEQY
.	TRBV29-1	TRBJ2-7	SVKGLAGGSYEQY
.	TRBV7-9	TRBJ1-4	ASSLSRQGTNEKLF
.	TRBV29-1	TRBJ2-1	SVGSSYNEQF
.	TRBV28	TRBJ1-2	ATGSNYGYT
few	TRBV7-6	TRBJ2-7	ASSLAPGYEQY
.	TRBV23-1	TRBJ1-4	ASSQAQGGNEKLF
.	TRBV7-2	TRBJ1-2	ASSSEAHYGYT
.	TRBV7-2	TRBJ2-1	ASRDRFSDEQF
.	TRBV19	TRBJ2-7	ASSASGPYYEQY
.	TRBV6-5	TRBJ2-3	ASSLGLAADTQY
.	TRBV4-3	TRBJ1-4	ASSPGPGQGTSENEKLF
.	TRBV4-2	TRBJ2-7	ASSQVLGLAGNHEQY
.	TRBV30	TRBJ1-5	AWTKKIPGQPQH
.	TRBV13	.	ASSPHRGGSNYEQY
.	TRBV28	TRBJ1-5	ASSLGQGFRQPQH
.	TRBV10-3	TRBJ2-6	AISSGQGISGANVLT
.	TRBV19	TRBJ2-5	ASSMVPGQETQY
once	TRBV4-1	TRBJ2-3	ASSQYTSGSGDTQY
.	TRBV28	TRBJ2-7	ASSSLPGQGHEQY
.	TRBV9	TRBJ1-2	ASSPGQGAFGYT
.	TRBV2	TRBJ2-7	AAGTGNPYEQY
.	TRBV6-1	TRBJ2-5	ASSELGTGRETQY
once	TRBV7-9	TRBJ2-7	ASSFGGQGSEQY
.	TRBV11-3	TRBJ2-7	ASSRSGRIYEQY
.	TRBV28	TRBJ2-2	ASTFTTSGRDTGELF
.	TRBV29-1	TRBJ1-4	SVDTENEKLF
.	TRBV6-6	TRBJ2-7	ASSYPQNTAYEQY
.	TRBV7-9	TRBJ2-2	ASSPVSGELF
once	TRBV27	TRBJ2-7	ASSLVGTGSYEQY
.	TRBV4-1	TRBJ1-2	ASSQDLAGQLHGYT
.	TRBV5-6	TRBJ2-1	ASSSKRTAVGGRQF
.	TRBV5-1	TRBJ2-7	ASSADRAYEQY
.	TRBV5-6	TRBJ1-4	ASSSGQGANEKLF
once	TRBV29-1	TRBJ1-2	SGGTYGYT
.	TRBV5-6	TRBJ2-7	ASSRRSGIRPYEQY
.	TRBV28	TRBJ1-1	ASSPDSTNTEAF
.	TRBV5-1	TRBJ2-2	ASKGGQTNTGELF
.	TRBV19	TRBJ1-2	ASSIRQSANYGYP
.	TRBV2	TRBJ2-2	ASSEETGVKVGELF
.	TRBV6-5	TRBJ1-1	ASTISGTGYTEAF
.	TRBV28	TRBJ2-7	ASSPGVEQY
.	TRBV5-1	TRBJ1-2	ASSWQPTDYGYT
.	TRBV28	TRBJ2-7	ASSFGVGQGSDSYEQY
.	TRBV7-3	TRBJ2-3	ASSLSVGGSDTQY
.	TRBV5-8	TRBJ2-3	ASSLGQGIDTQY
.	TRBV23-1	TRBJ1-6	ASSPGGTQYNSPLH
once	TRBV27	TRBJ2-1	ASSLAGVHNEQF
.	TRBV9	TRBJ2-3	ASSVVGSLTDTQY
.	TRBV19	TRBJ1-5	ASSPGQGGQPQH
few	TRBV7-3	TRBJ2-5	ASSLQGLKGQETQY
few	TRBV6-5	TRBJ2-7	ASSYSSGSSYEQY